This TCR beta chain appears in the sequencing data of a study of T cell responses to AZD1222 COVID-19 vaccine. The germline CDR1 and CDR2 sequences are SGHNT and YENEEA. Losses at the gene ends were 0 bases for V and 6 bases for J; bases not matched to a gene: 1. The CDR3 is 13 residues long. This clone was recorded a few times. The data were produced by immunoSEQ multiplex PCR, yet TCRdb's version contains in-frame clones alone and is incomplete. This table has 150,000 to 200,000 clones, about 92% appearing once. This sequence originates from an adult in good health. The chain uses TRBV11-3 and TRBJ2-7, with 8 bases identical to TRBD1. This specimen consisted of peripheral blood, obtained on day 0 of AZD1222 vaccination. The CDR3 is CASSLDRGREQYF. In DNA form, the CDR3 reads TGTGCCAGCAGCTTAGACAGGGGGCGCGAGCAGTACTTC.